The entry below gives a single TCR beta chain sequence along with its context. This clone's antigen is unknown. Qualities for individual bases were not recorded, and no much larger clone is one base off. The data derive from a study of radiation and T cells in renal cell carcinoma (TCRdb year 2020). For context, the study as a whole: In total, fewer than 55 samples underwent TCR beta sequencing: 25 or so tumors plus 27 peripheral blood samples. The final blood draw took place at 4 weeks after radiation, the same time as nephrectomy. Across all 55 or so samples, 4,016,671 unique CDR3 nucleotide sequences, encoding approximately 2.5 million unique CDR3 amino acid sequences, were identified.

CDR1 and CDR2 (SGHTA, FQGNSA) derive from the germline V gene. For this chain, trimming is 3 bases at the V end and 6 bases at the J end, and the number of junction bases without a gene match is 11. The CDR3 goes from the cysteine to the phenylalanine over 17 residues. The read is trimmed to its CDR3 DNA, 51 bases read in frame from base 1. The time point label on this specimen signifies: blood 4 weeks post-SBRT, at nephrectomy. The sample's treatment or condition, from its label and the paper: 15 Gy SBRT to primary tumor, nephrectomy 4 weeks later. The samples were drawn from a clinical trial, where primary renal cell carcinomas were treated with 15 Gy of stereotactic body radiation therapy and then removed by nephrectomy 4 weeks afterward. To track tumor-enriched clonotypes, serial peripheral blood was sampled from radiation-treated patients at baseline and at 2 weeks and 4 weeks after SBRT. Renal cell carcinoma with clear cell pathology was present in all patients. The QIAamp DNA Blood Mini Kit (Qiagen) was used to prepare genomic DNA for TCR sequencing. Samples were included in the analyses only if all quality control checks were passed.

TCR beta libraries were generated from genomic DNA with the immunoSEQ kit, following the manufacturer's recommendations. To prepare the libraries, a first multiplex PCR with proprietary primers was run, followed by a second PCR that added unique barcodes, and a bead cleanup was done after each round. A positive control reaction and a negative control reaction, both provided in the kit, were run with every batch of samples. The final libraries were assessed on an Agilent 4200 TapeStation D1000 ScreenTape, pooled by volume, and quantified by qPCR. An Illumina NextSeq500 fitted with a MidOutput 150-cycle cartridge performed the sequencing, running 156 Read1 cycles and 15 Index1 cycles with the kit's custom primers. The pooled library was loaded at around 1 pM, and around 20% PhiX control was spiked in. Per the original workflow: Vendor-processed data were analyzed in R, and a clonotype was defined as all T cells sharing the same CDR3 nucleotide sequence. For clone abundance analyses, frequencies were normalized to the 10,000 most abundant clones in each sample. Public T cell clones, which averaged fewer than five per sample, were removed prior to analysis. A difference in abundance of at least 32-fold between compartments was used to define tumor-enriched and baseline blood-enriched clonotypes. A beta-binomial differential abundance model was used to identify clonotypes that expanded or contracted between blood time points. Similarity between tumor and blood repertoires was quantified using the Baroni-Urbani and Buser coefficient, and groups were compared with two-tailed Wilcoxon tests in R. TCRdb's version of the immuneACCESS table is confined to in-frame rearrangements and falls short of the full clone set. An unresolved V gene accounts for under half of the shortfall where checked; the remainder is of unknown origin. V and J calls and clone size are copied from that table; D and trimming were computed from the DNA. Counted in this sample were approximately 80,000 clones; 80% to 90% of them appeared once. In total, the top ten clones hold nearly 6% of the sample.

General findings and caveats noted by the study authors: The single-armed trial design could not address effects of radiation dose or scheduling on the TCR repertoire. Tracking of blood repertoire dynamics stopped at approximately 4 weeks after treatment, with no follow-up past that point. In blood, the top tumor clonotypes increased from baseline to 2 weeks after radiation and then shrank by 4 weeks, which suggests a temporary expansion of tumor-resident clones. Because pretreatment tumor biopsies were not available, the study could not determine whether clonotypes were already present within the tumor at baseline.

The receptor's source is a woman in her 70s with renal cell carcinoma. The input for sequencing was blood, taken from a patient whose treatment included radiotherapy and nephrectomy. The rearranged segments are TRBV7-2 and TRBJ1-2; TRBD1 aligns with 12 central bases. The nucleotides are TGTGCCAGCAGCTTGTCGCTGACCGGGACAGGGGGCGATGGCTACACCTTC. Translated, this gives CASSLSLTGTGGDGYTF.